The next 14 T cell receptor beta chains were all read from a single sample in a study of blood T cell repertoires in COVID-19. Clones were read by immunoSEQ multiplex PCR, and TCRdb kept only the in-frame ones, dropping some. The table includes approximately 140,000 clones, approximately 82% detected once. The sequenced sample consisted of peripheral blood. The receptors were sampled from a human donor in a cohort sampled during active COVID-19.

This rearrangement joins TRBV2 to TRBJ1-5; 8 bases are shared with TRBD1. CDR3 size: 13 residues. The junction had 7 bases not matched to a gene; V was cut back by 8 bases and J by 7 bases. Germline CDR1 SNHLY, CDR2 FYNNEI. CDR3 sequence: CASRRTGLQPQHF. CDR3 nucleotides: TGTGCCAGCCGGAGGACAGGGTTGCAGCCCCAGCATTTT.

The rearrangement joins TRBV4-1 to TRBJ2-3; the match to TRBD2 covers 7 bases. This CDR3 region has 18 residues. Trimming at V came to 0 bases and at J to 1 base, leaving 10 bases not matched to a gene. Germline V gene sequence: CDR1 MGHRA, CDR2 YSYEKL. The CDR3 protein is CASSQDRGVADRTDTQYF. The CDR3 DNA sequence: TGCGCCAGCAGCCAAGATCGGGGGGTAGCGGACCGCACAGATACGCAGTATTTT.

The chain is built from TRBV6-5 and TRBJ2-3, with D perhaps matching TRBD1 (6 bases). V lost 10 bases, J lost 0 bases, and 14 bases lay in between. This CDR3 is built from 14 residues. The V gene's germline CDR1 is MNHEY and CDR2 SVGAGI. The CDR3 DNA reads as TGTGCCACCCAATCCAGGGGTAGCACAGATACGCAGTATTTT. Translating it yields CATQSRGSTDTQYF.

This chain connects TRBV5-1 to TRBJ2-7; 8 nucleotides line up with TRBD1. This CDR3 region has 18 residues. Unmatched junction bases numbered 23, after V lost 7 bases and J lost 5 bases. Germline CDR1 is SGHRS and CDR2 is YFSETQ. CDR3 region: CASAETSRGGQGWHEQYF. CDR3 DNA: TGCGCCAGCGCTGAAACCTCTCGGGGAGGACAGGGTTGGCACGAGCAGTACTTC.

The chain combines TRBV2 with TRBJ2-1, with 7 bases matching TRBD1. Germline V gene data show CDR1 as SNHLY and CDR2 as FYNNEI. This CDR3 is built from 13 residues. V lost 8 bases, J lost 5 bases, and 6 bases stayed unmatched. The CDR3 spells CASVGTDHNEQFF. CDR3 bases: TGTGCCAGCGTCGGGACAGATCACAATGAGCAGTTCTTC. The entire variable domain, with the rest obtained from reference TRBV2 and TRBJ2-1, is as follows: EPEVTQTPSHQVTQMGQEVILRCVPISNHLYFYWYRQILGQKVEFLVSFYNNEISEKSEIFDDQFSVERPDGSNFTLKIRSTKLEDSAMYFCASVGTDHNEQFFGPGTRLTVL.

This clone was detected only once. The DNA for the CDR3 is TGTGCCAGTAGGACTAGCGGGAGTTACGAGCAGTACTTC. The encoded protein is CASRTSGSYEQYF. V and J are TRBV19 and TRBJ2-7; 12 nucleotides line up with TRBD2. The CDR3 covers 13 residues. V dropped 6 bases and J dropped 4; count of bases not matched to a gene: 1. Germline CDR1 and CDR2: LNHDA and SQIVND (reference sequence).

The chain links TRBV7-9 to TRBJ2-3; TRBD1 might be the D (6 bases). The V end lost 3 bases, the J end lost 1 base, and 17 bases lay between the germline ends. The CDR3 runs 17 residues. Germline values: CDR1 SEHNR, CDR2 FQNEAQ (reference sequence). The CDR3: CASSLRFSGVGTDTQYF. CDR3 nucleotides: TGTGCCAGCAGCTTGAGGTTCTCAGGGGTCGGCACAGATACGCAGTATTTT.

The gene calls are TRBV5-4 and TRBJ2-1, with D perhaps TRBD2 (7 bases). Trimming took off 7 bases at V and 8 bases at J, with 19 bases between the two ends. This CDR3 has 14 amino acids. Germline-derived CDR1 and CDR2 are SGHNT and YYREEE (reference sequence). The CDR3 coding sequence is TGTGCCAGCGTGAGGGGGGGTGGCTGGGATGAGCAGTTCTTC. Amino acid sequence: CASVRGGGWDEQFF. The whole variable domain, filled in from reference TRBV5-4 and TRBJ2-1, reads ETGVTQSPTHLIKTRGQQVTLRCSSQSGHNTVSWYQQALGQGPQFIFQYYREEENGRGNFPPRFSGLQFPNYSSELNVNALELDDSALYLCASVRGGGWDEQFFGPGTRLTVL.

V and J are TRBV11-2 and TRBJ2-7; D unclear. Germline V CDR1 and CDR2: SGHAT, FQNNGV. V was clipped by 1 base and J by 0 bases, with 4 bases between them. The CDR3 extends over 13 amino acids. The chain's CDR3 is CASSLAYSYEQYF. CDR3 in DNA: TGTGCCAGCAGCTTAGCCTACTCCTACGAGCAGTACTTC.

CDR3 region: CASSARGREETQYF. The CDR3 nucleotides are TGCGCCAGCAGCGCTCGAGGGAGGGAAGAGACCCAGTACTTC. J is TRBJ2-5 and V is TRBV5-1; 7 bases map to TRBD2. The CDR3 extends over 14 amino acids. In germline, CDR1 is SGHRS, CDR2 YFSETQ. The J segment lost 3 bases and the V segment lost 4 bases, leaving 6 bases of the junction unmatched.

The rearrangement links TRBV14 to TRBJ2-1, with TRBD2 identical over 12 bases. Germline trimming cut 3 bases from V and 9 bases from J; bases unmatched to any gene: 6. The CDR3 covers 15 residues. CDR1 is SGHDN, CDR2 FVKESK, per germline. The CDR3 reads CASSQRGLAGSEQFF. DNA for the CDR3: TGTGCCAGCAGCCAGCGAGGACTAGCGGGAAGTGAGCAGTTCTTC.

The chain couples TRBV19 to TRBJ2-1, with 9 bases matching TRBD2. J lost 3 bases, V lost 7 bases, and 10 bases had no gene match. This CDR3 comprises 16 residues. Germline assignment: CDR1 LNHDA and CDR2 SQIVND (reference sequence). The CDR3 sequence: CASTALAGANYNEQFF. The CDR3 nucleotides read TGTGCCAGTACCGCACTAGCGGGTGCTAACTACAATGAGCAGTTCTTC.

V is TRBV19 and J is TRBJ2-1; 7 positions agree with TRBD2. Germline-derived CDR1 and CDR2 are LNHDA and SQIVND (reference sequence). J was trimmed by 3 bases and V by 8 bases; bases with no gene match: 16. The CDR3 loop spans 17 amino acids. The CDR3 loop reads CASSLVGGGPIYNEQFF. CDR3 DNA: TGTGCCAGTTCTCTCGTCGGGGGAGGGCCGATCTACAATGAGCAGTTCTTC.

This clone appeared once. This chain connects TRBV11-2 to TRBJ2-3; TRBD2 matches at 8 bases. Germline CDR1 SGHAT, CDR2 FQNNGV. The CDR3 extends over 16 amino acids. The V gene end was trimmed by 1 base and the J gene end by 9 bases; junction bases not matched to a gene: 12. The CDR3 spells CASSLVVAGSLSTQYF. In nucleotides, the CDR3 is TGTGCCAGCAGCTTAGTAGTAGCGGGATCCCTTTCGACGCAGTATTTT.